The sequence of this T cell receptor beta chain was determined in a study of graft-versus-host responses after intestinal transplantation. At the level of the study: Anti-thymocyte globulin induction, then tacrolimus and steroids for roughly 3 years, went to all recipients.

TCRdb keeps only in-frame clones here, not all; method: immunoSEQ multiplex PCR. Among some 110,000 clones listed, 85% to 95% were seen once. Overall study findings and caveats: Investigators detected GvH clones in recipient marrow, with some emerging earlier in ileum or blood. Early declines in HvG clones that occurred post-transplant were associated with peak circulating GvH clone levels.

As to this clone: Its antigen remains unidentified.

Germline CDR1 MNHEY, CDR2 SVGAGI. The CDR3 runs to 13 residues. V shed 5 bases and J shed 1 base, with 6 bases lying between them. This TCR derives from a human donor who was the organ donor for an intestinal transplant. The sample in question was unstimulated CD8+ T cells sorted from spleen or lymph node cells, obtained before transplant. V usage is TRBV6-5 and J usage is TRBJ2-1, with D possibly being TRBD1 (6 bases). The CDR3 protein is CASSDRSYNEQFF. CDR3 bases: TGTGCCAGCAGTGACAGGTCCTACAATGAGCAGTTCTTC.